This T cell receptor beta chain stems from a study of low-dose radiotherapy and immunotherapy resistance in tumors (dated by TCRdb to the early 2020s). As for the study more broadly: In Cohort 1, each fraction delivered 0.5 Gy every 2 weeks, and the prescribed total PTV dose was 6.5 Gy. Eight patients were included in the translational analysis, namely three from the first dose cohort plus the first five from the second dose cohort. No randomization into treatment groups was done for the people taking part in the trial. Nivolumab and ipilimumab were both given intravenously, with nivolumab at a 240 mg flat dose every two weeks and ipilimumab at 1 mg/kg every six weeks. Cohort 2 received 1 Gy per fraction every two weeks, with a total of 13 Gy over 26 weeks. Cyclophosphamide 200 mg/m2 was administered intravenously every two weeks, one day before each radiation and immunotherapy administration. Starting on cycle 1 day 1, patients took 300 mg of aspirin by mouth once a day for four cycles.

TCRdb lists the instrument as Illumina HiSeq 2500. First-strand cDNA was synthesized using Superscript III and a set of TRAV- and TRBV-specific primers, so that both TCRalpha and TCRbeta chains were covered. TCRs were amplified with Phusion for 20 to 25 PCR cycles using a constant-region primer together with the adapter attached to the V primers. The isolated mRNA was amplified using the MessageAmp II aRNA Amplification Kit, with in vitro transcription performed for less than 20 hours at 37 degrees C. mRNA for TCR sequencing was isolated with the Dynabeads mRNA DIRECT Purification Kit. A second approximately 24-cycle Phusion PCR added indexed Illumina adapters, and products were purified with AMPure XP beads. From the authors' description of their analysis: Using custom Perl scripts, TCR sequences encoding the same protein were pooled, out-of-frame sequences were removed, and the abundance of each clonotype was computed. Any TCR sequence backed by just one read was left out of the analysis. Repertoire metrics included Shannon entropy, Gini index, clonality, richness, and frequency of TCRs shared between repertoires. The public reads were run again by TCRdb, first through fastp at Q25 and then through MiXCR, and only productive beta chains were kept. Rows matching on CDR3 protein sequence are summarized as one entry with the most common DNA and genes. The V and J calls here are based on TCRdb, not the publication. This sample has around 64,000 distinct CDR3 sequences in its table, and about 25% of those were observed once. The ten largest account for about 6.6% of the sample.

This clonotype was detected many times. The antigen this receptor binds is unknown. No clone much larger than this one lies a single base away; base qualities are absent. Interpreted using the paper, the time point label stands for: before trial treatment. Donors were enrolled in RACIN, a single-arm phase I dose-escalation trial combining nivolumab, ipilimumab, aspirin, low-dose cyclophosphamide and low-dose radiotherapy. Eligible patients had advanced, TIL-negative solid tumors. Between the V and J ends, shortened by 3 bases and 9 bases respectively, the junction contains 17 bases. Including the terminal cysteine and phenylalanine, the CDR3 comprises 14 residues. This entry keeps only the CDR3 DNA: 42 bases, framed from base 1. Looking up the germline V gene yields CDR1 KGHSH and CDR2 LQKENI.

Sample: PBMCs, taken before treatment. Recombination joined TRBV18 with TRBJ1-2; tentative D gene TRBD1, with 5 bases matching. The TCR was taken from a male donor with rectosigmoid adenocarcinoma. The DNA sequence is given as TGTGCCAGCTCACCGGAGGGGACGGGAAAAAGCTACACCTTC. Its protein is CASSPEGTGKSYTF.